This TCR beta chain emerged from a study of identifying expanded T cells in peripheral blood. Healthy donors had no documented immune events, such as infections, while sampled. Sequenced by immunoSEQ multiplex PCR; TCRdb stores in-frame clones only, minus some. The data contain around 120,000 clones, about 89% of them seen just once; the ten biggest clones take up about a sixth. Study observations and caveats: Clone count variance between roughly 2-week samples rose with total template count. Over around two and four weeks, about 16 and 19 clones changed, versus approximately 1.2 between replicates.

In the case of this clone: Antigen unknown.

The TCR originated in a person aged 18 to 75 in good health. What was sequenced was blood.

In DNA form, the CDR3 reads TGCGCCAGCAGCCGGGAAATAGCGAGTTGGCAGTTCTTC. As protein: CASSREIASWQFF. The gene calls are TRBV4-3 and TRBJ2-1; possibly TRBD2 for D (5 bases). Trimming took off 4 bases at V and 12 bases at J, with 16 bases between the two ends. CDR1 LGHNA and CDR2 YSLEER come from the germline V gene. This CDR3 comprises 13 residues.